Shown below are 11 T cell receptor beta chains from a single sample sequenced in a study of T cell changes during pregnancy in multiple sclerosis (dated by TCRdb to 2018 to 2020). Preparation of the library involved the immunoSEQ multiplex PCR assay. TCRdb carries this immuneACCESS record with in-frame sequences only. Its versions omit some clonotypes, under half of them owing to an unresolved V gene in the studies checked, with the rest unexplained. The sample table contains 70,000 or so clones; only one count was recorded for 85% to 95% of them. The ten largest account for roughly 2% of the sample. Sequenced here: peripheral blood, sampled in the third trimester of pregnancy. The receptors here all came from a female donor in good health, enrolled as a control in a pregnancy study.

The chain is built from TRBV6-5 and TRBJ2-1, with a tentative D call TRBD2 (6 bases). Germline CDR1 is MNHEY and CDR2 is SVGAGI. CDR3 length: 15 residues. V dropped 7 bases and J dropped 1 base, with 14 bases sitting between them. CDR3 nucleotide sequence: TGTGCCAGCACCCAACCCGGGACTTCCTACAATGAGCAGTTCTTC. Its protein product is CASTQPGTSYNEQFF.

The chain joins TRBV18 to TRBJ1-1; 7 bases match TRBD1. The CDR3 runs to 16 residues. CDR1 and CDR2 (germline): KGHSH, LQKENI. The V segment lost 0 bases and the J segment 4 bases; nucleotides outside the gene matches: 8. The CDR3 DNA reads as TGTGCCAGCTCACCACCCAATACAGGGGCGCTCACTGAAGCTTTCTTT. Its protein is CASSPPNTGALTEAFF.

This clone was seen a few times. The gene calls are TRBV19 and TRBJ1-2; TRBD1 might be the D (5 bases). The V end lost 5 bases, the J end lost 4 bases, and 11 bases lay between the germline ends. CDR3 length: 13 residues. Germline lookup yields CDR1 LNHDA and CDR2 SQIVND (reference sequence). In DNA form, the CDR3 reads TGTGCCAGTAGTTCCGACAGACCCTATGGCTACACCTTC. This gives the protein CASSSDRPYGYTF.

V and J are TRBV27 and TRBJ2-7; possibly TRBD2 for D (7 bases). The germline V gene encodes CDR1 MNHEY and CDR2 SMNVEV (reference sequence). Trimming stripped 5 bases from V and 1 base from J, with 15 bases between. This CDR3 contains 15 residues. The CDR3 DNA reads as TGTGCCAGCAGTAGGGGAGGGGGGGGATCCTACGAGCAGTACTTC. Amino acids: CASSRGGGGSYEQYF.

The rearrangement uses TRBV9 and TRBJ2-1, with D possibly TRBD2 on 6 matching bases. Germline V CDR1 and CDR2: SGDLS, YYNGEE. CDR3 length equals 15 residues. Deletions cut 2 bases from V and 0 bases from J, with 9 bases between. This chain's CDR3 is CASSVRGSSYNEQFF. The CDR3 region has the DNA TGTGCCAGCAGCGTTCGGGGGAGCTCCTACAATGAGCAGTTCTTC.

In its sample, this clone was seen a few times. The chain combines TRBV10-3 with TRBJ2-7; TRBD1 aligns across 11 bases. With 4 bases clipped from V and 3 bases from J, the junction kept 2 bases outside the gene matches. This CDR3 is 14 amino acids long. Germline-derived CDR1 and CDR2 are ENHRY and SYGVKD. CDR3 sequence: CAISVGTGGYEQYF. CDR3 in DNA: TGTGCCATCAGTGTAGGGACAGGGGGCTACGAGCAGTACTTC.

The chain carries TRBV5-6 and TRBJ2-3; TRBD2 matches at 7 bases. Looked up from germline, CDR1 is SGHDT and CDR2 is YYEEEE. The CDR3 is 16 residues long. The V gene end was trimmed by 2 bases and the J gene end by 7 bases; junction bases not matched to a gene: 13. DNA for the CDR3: TGTGCCAGCAGCTTAATAAGCGGGATGATGGGAAATACGCAGTATTTT. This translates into CASSLISGMMGNTQYF.

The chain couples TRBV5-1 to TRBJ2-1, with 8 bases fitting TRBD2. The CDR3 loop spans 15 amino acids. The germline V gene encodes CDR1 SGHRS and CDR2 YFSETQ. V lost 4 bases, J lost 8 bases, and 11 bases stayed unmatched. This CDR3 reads CASSHAGGRRDEQFF. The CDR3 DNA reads TGCGCCAGCAGCCACGCGGGCGGGAGGAGGGATGAGCAGTTCTTC.

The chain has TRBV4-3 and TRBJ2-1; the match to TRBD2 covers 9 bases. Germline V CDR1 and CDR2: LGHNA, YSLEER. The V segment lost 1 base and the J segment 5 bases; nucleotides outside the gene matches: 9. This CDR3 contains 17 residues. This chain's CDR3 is CASSQGGAGGRDNEQFF. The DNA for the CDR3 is TGCGCCAGCAGCCAAGGTGGAGCGGGGGGCAGGGACAATGAGCAGTTCTTC.

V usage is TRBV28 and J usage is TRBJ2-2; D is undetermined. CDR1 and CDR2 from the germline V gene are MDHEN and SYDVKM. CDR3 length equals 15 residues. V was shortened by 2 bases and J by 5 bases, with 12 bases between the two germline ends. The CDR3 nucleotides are TGTGCCAGCAGTTTAGTCACGGGTGGGACCGGGGAGCTGTTTTTT. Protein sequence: CASSLVTGGTGELFF.

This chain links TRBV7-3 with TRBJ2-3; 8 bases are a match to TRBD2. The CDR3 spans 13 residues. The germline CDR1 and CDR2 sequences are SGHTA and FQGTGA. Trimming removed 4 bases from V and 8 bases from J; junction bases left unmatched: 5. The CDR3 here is CASSSPSGGTQYF. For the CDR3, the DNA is TGTGCCAGCAGCTCCCCAAGCGGGGGTACGCAGTATTTT.